Following are 14 T cell receptor beta chains from one sample sequenced in a study of shared clonotypes between healthy human individuals. Only CD45RO-negative cells positively selected for CCR7 counted as naive CD8 cells, so terminally differentiated effector memory CD45RA+ cells were excluded. The protocol was immunoSEQ multiplex PCR, while the TCRdb copy is restricted to in-frame clones and leaves out a portion. The sample carries around 650,000 clones, approximately 96% recorded once. The sequencing input was naive CD8+ T cells sorted from blood. The receptors were sampled from a woman in her 30s in good health.

This clone has just one count. The chain uses TRBV29-1 and TRBJ2-1; tentatively, D is TRBD1 (5 bases). CDR1 and CDR2 from the germline V gene are SQVTM and ANQGSEA. Trimming cost V 1 base and J 2 bases, with 9 bases left between them. CDR3 length: 14 amino acids. The CDR3 spells CSVEGTKTYNEQFF. The CDR3, as DNA: TGCAGCGTTGAAGGGACAAAAACCTACAATGAGCAGTTCTTC.

The chain recombines TRBV7-9 with TRBJ2-2, with 8 bases identical to TRBD1. Germline V gene sequence: CDR1 SEHNR, CDR2 FQNEAQ (reference sequence). CDR3 size: 18 residues. V dropped 7 bases and J dropped 3; count of bases not matched to a gene: 16. The CDR3 spells CASILDAPDRGYTGELFF. The CDR3, as DNA: TGTGCCAGCATCTTGGATGCACCCGACAGGGGATACACCGGGGAGCTGTTTTTT.

CDR3: CASSFQGFQETQYF. The CDR3 bases are TGTGCCAGCAGTTTCCAAGGGTTCCAAGAGACCCAGTACTTC. This sequence joins TRBV27 and TRBJ2-5; D is unclear. This CDR3 has 14 residues. V gave up 3 bases and J gave up 1 base, with 9 bases separating them. CDR1 and CDR2 (germline): MNHEY, SMNVEV (reference sequence).

V gene TRBV28 combines with J gene TRBJ2-2, with D hard to call. CDR3 length: 11 amino acids. Trimming left V 5 bases short and J 7 bases short, with 5 bases between. Germline values: CDR1 MDHEN, CDR2 SYDVKM. Here the CDR3 DNA reads TGTGCCAGCAGTGGGGTCGGGGAGCTGTTTTTT. This encodes CASSGVGELFF.

This chain links TRBV6-1 with TRBJ2-7, with 7 nucleotides matching TRBD1. This CDR3 spans 15 amino acids. CDR1 and CDR2 from the germline V gene are MNHNS and SASEGT. V dropped 0 bases and J dropped 3; count of bases not matched to a gene: 5. The CDR3 DNA follows: TGTGCCAGCAGTGAAGCCCTGACAGGGTTCTACGAGCAGTACTTC. Protein product: CASSEALTGFYEQYF.

This chain uses TRBV11-2 with TRBJ2-3; tentative D call: TRBD1 (6 bases). Trimming removed 0 bases from V and 5 bases from J, with 18 bases in between. Germline CDR1 is SGHAT and CDR2 is FQNNGV. This CDR3 spans 17 amino acids. The CDR3 coding sequence is TGTGCCAGCAGCTTAGATCGGTACAGGGTGTCCGAAGATACGCAGTATTTT. Translation gives CASSLDRYRVSEDTQYF.

The chain is built from TRBV30 and TRBJ2-7, with D tentatively TRBD2 (6 bases). This CDR3 has 12 residues. Germline V CDR1 and CDR2: GTSNPN, SVGIG (reference sequence). CDR3 nucleotide sequence: TGTGCACTGGAGGGCCCGACCTACGAGCAGTACTTC. This encodes CALEGPTYEQYF.

The J gene is TRBJ1-1, the V gene TRBV27, with 8 bases matching TRBD1. From germline, CDR1 is MNHEY and CDR2 SMNVEV (reference sequence). The CDR3 runs to 14 residues. Germline trimming cut 9 bases from V and 2 bases from J; bases unmatched to any gene: 8. CDR3: CASSGQGFNTEAFF. CDR3 DNA: TGTGCCAGTTCCGGACAGGGTTTCAACACTGAAGCTTTCTTT.

The CDR3 loop reads CASSQSLPDTQYF. CDR3 DNA sequence: TGTGCCAGCAGCCAAAGCTTGCCGGATACGCAGTATTTT. The chain combines TRBV4-2 with TRBJ2-3; D is unresolved. Trimming pared 2 bases from V and 6 bases from J, leaving 9 bases between. Germline CDR1 and CDR2: LGHNA and YNFKEQ. The CDR3 length is 13 residues.

The chain combines TRBV2 with TRBJ1-1; no definite D call. Germline values: CDR1 SNHLY, CDR2 FYNNEI. With 8 bases removed from V and 0 bases from J, the gap between germline ends came to 7 bases. The CDR3 totals 12 residues. This chain's CDR3 is CASGRMNTEAFF. Written as DNA, the CDR3 is TGTGCCAGCGGCCGTATGAACACTGAAGCTTTCTTT.

J is TRBJ1-2 and V is TRBV6-5, with unresolved D. The CDR3 contains 13 residues. With 5 bases removed from V and 5 bases from J, the gap between germline ends came to 12 bases. CDR1 and CDR2 from the germline V gene are MNHEY and SVGAGI. The DNA for the CDR3 is TGTGCCAGCAGTAACCACGTGAATTATGGCTACACCTTC. Translation: CASSNHVNYGYTF.

V is TRBV2 and J is TRBJ2-5; possibly TRBD1 for D (6 bases). Germline-derived CDR1 and CDR2 are SNHLY and FYNNEI. The V end was cut by 5 bases, the J end by 1 base, with 11 bases between. The CDR3 contains 14 residues. The CDR3 DNA reads as TGTGCCAGCAGTACCACAGGGATCCAAGAGACCCAGTACTTC. Its translation: CASSTTGIQETQYF.

The rearrangement links TRBV7-9 to TRBJ1-5; TRBD1 aligns across 7 bases. V lost 5 bases, J lost 1 base, and 5 bases stayed unmatched. CDR1 SEHNR and CDR2 FQNEAQ come from the germline V gene (reference sequence). The CDR3 loop spans 15 amino acids. The CDR3 region is CASSPGGLSNQPQHF. The CDR3 DNA follows: TGTGCCAGCAGCCCAGGGGGGCTAAGCAATCAGCCCCAGCATTTT.

CDR3 bases: TGTGCCAGCAGTTCCCGAAGTCAGAGCTCCTACAATGAGCAGTTCTTC. As protein: CASSSRSQSSYNEQFF. The chain joins TRBV6-5 to TRBJ2-1; no definite D call. The CDR3 totals 16 residues. V lost 4 bases and J lost 0, with 13 bases in between. CDR1 is MNHEY and CDR2 is SVGAGI in the germline V gene.